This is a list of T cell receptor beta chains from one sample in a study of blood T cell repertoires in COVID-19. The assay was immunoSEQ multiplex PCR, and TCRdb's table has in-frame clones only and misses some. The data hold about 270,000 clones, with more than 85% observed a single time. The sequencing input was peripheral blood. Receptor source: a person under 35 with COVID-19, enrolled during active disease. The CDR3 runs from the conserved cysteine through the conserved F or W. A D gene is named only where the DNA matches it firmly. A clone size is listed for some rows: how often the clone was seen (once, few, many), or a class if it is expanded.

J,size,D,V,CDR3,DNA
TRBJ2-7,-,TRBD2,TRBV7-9,CASSVGGNYEQYF,TGTGCCAGCAGCGTCGGGGGGAACTACGAGCAGTACTTC
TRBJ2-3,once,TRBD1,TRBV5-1,CASSPGTGFDTQYF,TGCGCCAGCAGCCCCGGGACAGGATTTGATACGCAGTATTTT
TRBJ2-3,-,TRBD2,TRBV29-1,CSVDFGGLAGVSTDTQYF,TGCAGCGTTGACTTTGGCGGACTAGCGGGAGTGAGCACAGATACGCAGTATTTT
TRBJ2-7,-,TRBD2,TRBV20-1,CSASPAGKYEQYF,TGCAGTGCTAGTCCAGCGGGAAAGTACGAGCAGTACTTC
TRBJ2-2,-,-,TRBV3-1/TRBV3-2,CASVTREGTGELFF,TGTGCCAGCGTTACTCGGGAAGGAACCGGGGAGCTGTTTTTT
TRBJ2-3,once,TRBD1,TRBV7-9,CASSQQGGYGTDTQYF,TGTGCCAGCAGCCAACAGGGGGGTTATGGCACAGATACGCAGTATTTT
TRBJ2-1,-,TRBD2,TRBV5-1,CASSFRTSEGLSNEQFF,TGCGCCAGCAGCTTCCGGACTAGCGAGGGCCTAAGCAATGAGCAGTTCTTC
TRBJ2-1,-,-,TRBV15,CATSRAGGNSYNEQFF,TGTGCCACCAGCAGAGCTGGCGGGAACTCCTACAATGAGCAGTTCTTC
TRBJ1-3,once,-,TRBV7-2,CASSPDQGFSGNTIYF,TGTGCCAGCTCGCCCGATCAGGGATTCTCTGGAAACACCATATATTTT
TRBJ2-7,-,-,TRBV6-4,CASSEEAGLNYEQYF,TGTGCCAGCAGTGAAGAGGCGGGATTGAACTACGAGCAGTACTTC
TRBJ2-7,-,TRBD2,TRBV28,CASRLTSGRTYEQYF,TGTGCCAGCAGACTAACTAGCGGGAGGACCTACGAGCAGTACTTC
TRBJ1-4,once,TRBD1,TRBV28,CASTLAGSWGQPNEKLFF,TGTGCCAGCACCCTTGCCGGGTCGTGGGGACAGCCGAATGAAAAACTGTTTTTT
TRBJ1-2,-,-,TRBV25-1,CASSESWGDGYTF,TGTGCCAGCAGTGAATCTTGGGGAGATGGCTACACCTTC
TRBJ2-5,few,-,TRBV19,CASSSSQRKKETQYF,TGTGCCAGTAGTAGTAGCCAGCGAAAGAAAGAGACCCAGTACTTC
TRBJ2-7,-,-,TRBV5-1,CASSLYPENYEQYF,TGCGCCAGCAGCTTGTACCCAGAAAACTACGAGCAGTACTTC
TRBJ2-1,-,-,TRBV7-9,CASSPRTFDEQFF,TGTGCCAGCAGCCCGCGCACCTTTGATGAGCAGTTCTTC
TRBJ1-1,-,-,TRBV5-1,CASSLEGYWNTEAFF,TGCGCCAGCAGCTTGGAGGGGTATTGGAACACTGAAGCTTTCTTT
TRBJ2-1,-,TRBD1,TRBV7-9,CASSLGRGQGYNEQFF,TGTGCCAGCAGCTTAGGTCGGGGACAGGGCTACAATGAGCAGTTCTTC
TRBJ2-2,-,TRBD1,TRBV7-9,CASSSPTGGRLNTGELFF,TGTGCCAGCAGCTCCCCGACAGGGGGCCGCCTAAACACCGGGGAGCTGTTTTTT
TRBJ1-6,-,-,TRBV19,CASSIWEHNSPLHF,TGTGCCAGTAGCATCTGGGAGCATAATTCACCCCTCCACTTT
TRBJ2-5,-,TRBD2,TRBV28,CASSFGLGETQYF,TGTGCCAGCAGTTTCGGACTAGGGGAGACCCAGTACTTC
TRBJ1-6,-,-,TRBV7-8,CASSPGGVPLHF,TGTGCCAGCAGCCCCGGAGGCGTCCCCCTCCACTTT